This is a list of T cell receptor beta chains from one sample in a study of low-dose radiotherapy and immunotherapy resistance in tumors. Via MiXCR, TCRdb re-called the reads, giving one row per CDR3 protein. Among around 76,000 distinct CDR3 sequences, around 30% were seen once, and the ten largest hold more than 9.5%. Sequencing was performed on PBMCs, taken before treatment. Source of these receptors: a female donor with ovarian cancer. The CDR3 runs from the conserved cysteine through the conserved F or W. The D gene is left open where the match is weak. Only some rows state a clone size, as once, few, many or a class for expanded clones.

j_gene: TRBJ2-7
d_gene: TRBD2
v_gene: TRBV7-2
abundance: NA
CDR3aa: CASSREGRGEQYF
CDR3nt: TGTGCCAGCAGCCGGGAGGGCCGCGGCGAGCAGTACTTC

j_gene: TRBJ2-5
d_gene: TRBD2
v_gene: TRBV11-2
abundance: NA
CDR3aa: CASSMGLAEPQETQYF
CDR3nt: TGTGCCAGCAGCATGGGACTAGCGGAACCACAAGAGACCCAGTACTTC

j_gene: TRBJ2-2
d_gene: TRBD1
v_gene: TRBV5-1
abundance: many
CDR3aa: CASSTGQGTNTGELFF
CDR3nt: TGCGCCAGCAGCACTGGACAGGGGACGAACACCGGGGAGCTGTTTTTT

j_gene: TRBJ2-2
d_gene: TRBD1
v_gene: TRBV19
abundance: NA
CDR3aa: CASKPGGHTGELFF
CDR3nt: TGTGCCAGTAAGCCAGGGGGCCACACCGGGGAGCTGTTTTTT

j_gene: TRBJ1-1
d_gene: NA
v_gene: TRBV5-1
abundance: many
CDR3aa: CASSFGRRGGGEGTEAFF
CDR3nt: TGCGCCAGCAGCTTCGGACGTAGAGGGGGGGGCGAGGGCACTGAAGCTTTCTTT

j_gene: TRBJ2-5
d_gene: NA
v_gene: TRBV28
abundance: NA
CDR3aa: CASSGGRETQYF
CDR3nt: TGTGCCAGCAGCGGGGGCAGGGAGACCCAGTACTTC

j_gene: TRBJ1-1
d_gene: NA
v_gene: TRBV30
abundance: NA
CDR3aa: CAWSHSPATTEAFF
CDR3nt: TGTGCCTGGAGTCATTCCCCGGCGACCACTGAAGCTTTCTTT

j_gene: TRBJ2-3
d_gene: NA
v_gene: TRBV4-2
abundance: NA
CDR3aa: CASSHYNRNTDTQYF
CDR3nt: TGTGCCAGCAGCCATTATAACAGGAACACAGATACGCAGTATTTT

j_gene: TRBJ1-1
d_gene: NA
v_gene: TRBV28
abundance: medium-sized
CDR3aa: CASRPTGMNTEAFF
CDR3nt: TGTGCCAGCAGGCCGACAGGTATGAACACTGAAGCTTTCTTT

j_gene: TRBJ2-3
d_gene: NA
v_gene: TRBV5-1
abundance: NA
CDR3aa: CASSLDSRVFTDTQYF
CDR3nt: TGCGCCAGCAGCTTGGATTCGAGAGTATTCACAGATACGCAGTATTTT

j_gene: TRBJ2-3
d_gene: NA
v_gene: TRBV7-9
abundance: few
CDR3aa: CASSPAGFTDTQYF
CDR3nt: TGTGCCAGCAGCCCAGCGGGTTTCACAGATACGCAGTATTTT